One and the same sample provided the 30 T cell receptor beta chains below, sequenced in a study of cytomegalovirus exposure and HLA in healthy donors. Using immunoSEQ multiplex PCR, the repertoire was profiled, and TCRdb retains in-frame clones only, with some absent. The repertoire consists of some 110,000 clones, with just under 95% occurring once and the leading ten covering roughly 1.2%. Sequencing was done on a sample of PBMCs. The receptors were sampled from a woman aged 18-29 years in good health and CMV-seronegative.

CDR3 loop: CASSYPQGATGYTF. In DNA, the CDR3 is TGTGCCAGCAGTTACCCACAGGGGGCAACTGGCTACACCTTC. The chain is built from TRBV6-6 and TRBJ1-2, with 9 bases identical to TRBD1. The V and J ends lost 2 bases and 7 bases, in that order; junction bases with no gene match: 5. The germline V gene has CDR1 MNHNY and CDR2 SVGAGI (reference sequence). CDR3 length equals 14 residues.

The chain joins TRBV5-1 to TRBJ1-2; 8 bases match TRBD1. The CDR3 extends over 18 amino acids. CDR1 and CDR2 from the germline V gene are SGHRS and YFSETQ. V was pared by 3 bases and J by 4 bases, with 17 bases of the junction left unmatched. DNA of the CDR3: TGCGCCAGCAGCTCCACCGGGACAGGAGGGTTATCTAGCTATGGCTACACCTTC. Protein sequence: CASSSTGTGGLSSYGYTF.

This clone was recorded only once. J is TRBJ2-2 and V is TRBV7-9; the D gene is possibly TRBD1 (6 bases). The ends were cut back, 5 bases at V and 0 bases at J, with 16 bases in the middle. The CDR3 contains 17 residues. Germline V gene data show CDR1 as SEHNR and CDR2 as FQNEAQ (reference sequence). CDR3 loop: CASSPHLGGPNTGELFF. CDR3 in DNA: TGTGCCAGCAGCCCACACCTTGGGGGCCCGAACACCGGGGAGCTGTTTTTT.

This clone is a singleton in its sample. V usage is TRBV5-1 and J usage is TRBJ1-4; 8 nucleotides match TRBD1. The V segment lost 2 bases and the J segment 8 bases; nucleotides outside the gene matches: 5. CDR1 is SGHRS, CDR2 YFSETQ, per germline. This CDR3 region has 14 residues. CDR3 DNA: TGCGCCAGCAGCTTACAGGGGGGGGAAGAAAAACTGTTTTTT. Protein product: CASSLQGGEEKLFF.

This chain connects TRBV27 to TRBJ2-5; no firm D call. The CDR3 consists of 13 residues. V lost 4 bases and J lost 0, with 6 bases in between. CDR1 is MNHEY and CDR2 is SMNVEV in the germline V gene (reference sequence). The CDR3 region has the DNA TGTGCCAGCAGTTCCCTGTACCAAGAGACCCAGTACTTC. As protein: CASSSLYQETQYF.

This chain joins TRBV30 and TRBJ1-6; 9 positions agree with TRBD1. Trimming removed 2 bases from V and 7 bases from J; junction bases left unmatched: 3. The germline V gene encodes CDR1 GTSNPN and CDR2 SVGIG (reference sequence). The CDR3 spans 14 residues. The CDR3 region has the DNA TGTGCCTGGAGTAAAGGGACAGGGAATTCACCCCTCCACTTT. This gives the protein CAWSKGTGNSPLHF.

The V gene is TRBV28, the J gene TRBJ2-3; 11 bases agree with TRBD2. The J segment lost 2 bases and the V segment lost 2 bases, leaving 12 bases of the junction unmatched. Per germline, CDR1 MDHEN and CDR2 SYDVKM. CDR3 length: 19 residues. The CDR3 DNA reads TGTGCCAGCAGTTTAAGGCTGGGGGGGACTAGCGGTCACACAGATACGCAGTATTTT. Amino acid sequence: CASSLRLGGTSGHTDTQYF. Variable domain in full (rest from reference TRBV28 and TRBJ2-3): DVKVTQSSRYLVKRTGEKVFLECVQDMDHENMFWYRQDPGLGLRLIYFSYDVKMKEKGDIPEGYSVSREKKERFSLILESASTNQTSMYLCASSLRLGGTSGHTDTQYFGPGTRLTVL.

V gene TRBV5-1 combines with J gene TRBJ2-2; D is undetermined. The V gene's germline CDR1 is SGHRS and CDR2 YFSETQ. The CDR3 contains 12 residues. Trimming took off 4 bases at V and 5 bases at J, with 6 bases between the two ends. The DNA for the CDR3 is TGCGCCAGCAGCGGCTCTACCGGGGAGCTGTTTTTT. This gives the protein CASSGSTGELFF.

V usage is TRBV5-1 and J usage is TRBJ2-4; 10 bases are a match to TRBD1. Unmatched junction bases numbered 2, after V lost 0 bases and J lost 8 bases. The CDR3 has 14 amino acids. Germline CDR1 SGHRS, CDR2 YFSETQ. Here the CDR3 DNA reads TGCGCCAGCAGCTTGGGACAGGGGGCGGACATTCAGTACTTC. The encoded protein is CASSLGQGADIQYF. The whole variable domain, filled in from reference TRBV5-1 and TRBJ2-4, reads KAGVTQTPRYLIKTRGQQVTLSCSPISGHRSVSWYQQTPGQGLQFLFEYFSETQRNKGNFPGRFSGRQFSNSRSEMNVSTLELGDSALYLCASSLGQGADIQYFGAGTRLSVL.

This chain links TRBV29-1 with TRBJ2-3; 7 bases map to TRBD2. CDR1 and CDR2 from the germline V gene are SQVTM and ANQGSEA. The ends lost 7 bases at V and 1 base at J; junction bases unmatched: 5. The CDR3 covers 13 residues. The DNA for the CDR3 is TGCAGCGGGCGGGAGACGGGCACAGATACGCAGTATTTT. Amino acid sequence: CSGRETGTDTQYF.

The J gene is TRBJ2-3, the V gene TRBV9, with 13 bases fitting TRBD2. Trimming took 4 bases from V and 2 from J; bases not matched to a gene: 10. Germline loops: CDR1 SGDLS, CDR2 YYNGEE. The CDR3 extends over 18 amino acids. The CDR3 here is CASSSTGTSGAPTDTQYF. CDR3 DNA sequence: TGTGCCAGCAGCTCAACCGGGACTAGCGGGGCCCCCACAGATACGCAGTATTTT.

This chain joins TRBV2 and TRBJ2-1; 14 bases line up with TRBD2. CDR1 and CDR2 (germline): SNHLY, FYNNEI. This CDR3 has 15 residues. With 6 bases clipped from V and 7 bases from J, the junction kept 5 bases outside the gene matches. Here the CDR3 DNA reads TGTGCCAGCAGAGAGACTAGCGGGGGGGTGAATGAGCAGTTCTTC. Protein: CASRETSGGVNEQFF.

The V call is TRBV11-3, the J call TRBJ1-1; D is unresolved. This CDR3 region has 14 residues. The germline V gene has CDR1 SGHNT and CDR2 YENEEA. V shed 5 bases and J shed 1 base, with 11 bases lying between them. DNA for the CDR3: TGTGCCAGCAGCCTAGGAGGAAGGAACACTGAAGCTTTCTTT. Translation gives CASSLGGRNTEAFF.

The rearrangement links TRBV29-1 to TRBJ2-2, with D maybe TRBD1 (5 bases). Trimming took off 4 bases at V and 6 bases at J, with 12 bases between the two ends. This CDR3 is built from 13 residues. Germline V lookup: CDR1 SQVTM, CDR2 ANQGSEA. The CDR3 nucleotides read TGCAGCGTTGGGCAGGGCGGACCCGGGGAGCTGTTTTTT. This sequence encodes CSVGQGGPGELFF.

The chain couples TRBV5-5 to TRBJ2-7; D may be TRBD1 (6 bases). The CDR3 spans 14 residues. Trimming took 5 bases from V and 10 from J, leaving 22 bases between them. Germline V CDR1 and CDR2: SGHKS, YYEKEE (reference sequence). CDR3 in amino acids: CASRTPGQAVDQYF. DNA of the CDR3: TGTGCCAGCAGGACACCGGGACAAGCGGTCGACCAGTACTTC.

This sequence joins TRBV5-4 and TRBJ2-5; 7 bases map to TRBD2. The junction had 11 bases not matched to a gene; V was cut back by 5 bases and J by 4 bases. Germline CDR1 SGHNT, CDR2 YYREEE (reference sequence). There are 15 residues in the CDR3. CDR3 in amino acids: CASSLGGIGGETQYF. CDR3 coding DNA: TGTGCCAGCAGTCTGGGAGGGATTGGGGGAGAGACCCAGTACTTC.

The chain is built from TRBV10-3 and TRBJ2-1; 8 positions match TRBD2. Germline CDR1 and CDR2: ENHRY and SYGVKD. The CDR3 has 19 residues. With V trimmed by 3 bases and J by 3 bases, 16 bases remained unmatched. The CDR3 loop reads CAISEGRGLNSGIYNEQFF. In DNA form, the CDR3 reads TGTGCCATCAGTGAAGGGAGGGGTTTGAATAGCGGGATCTACAATGAGCAGTTCTTC.

V is TRBV5-6 and J is TRBJ2-7; TRBD1 agrees at 8 bases. CDR3 length equals 17 residues. CDR1 and CDR2 from the germline V gene are SGHDT and YYEEEE. J was trimmed by 2 bases and V by 2 bases; bases with no gene match: 12. CDR3 DNA sequence: TGTGCCAGCAGCTTTACACCTGCAGGGGGCTACACCTACGAGCAGTACTTC. Translation gives CASSFTPAGGYTYEQYF. The entire variable domain, with the rest obtained from reference TRBV5-6 and TRBJ2-7, is as follows: DAGVTQSPTHLIKTRGQQVTLRCSPKSGHDTVSWYQQALGQGPQFIFQYYEEEERQRGNFPDRFSGHQFPNYSSELNVNALLLGDSALYLCASSFTPAGGYTYEQYFGPGTRLTVT.

This clone occurred once. This chain links TRBV25-1 with TRBJ1-5; 7 nucleotides line up with TRBD1. Germline values: CDR1 MGHDK, CDR2 SYGVNS. The CDR3 length is 14 residues. V trimming: 4 bases; J trimming: 2 bases; junction bases outside the gene matches: 2. CDR3 sequence: CASSATGGNQPQHF. CDR3 DNA: TGTGCCAGCAGTGCAACAGGGGGCAATCAGCCCCAGCATTTT.

This chain joins TRBV4-2 and TRBJ1-4; unclear D gene. The CDR3 spans 14 residues. Between the trimmed V and J ends, which lost 1 base and 7 bases, there was a span of 10 bases. Germline V lookup: CDR1 LGHNA, CDR2 YNFKEQ. The CDR3 is CASSQGLGGEKLFF. The CDR3 DNA reads as TGTGCCAGCAGCCAAGGCTTAGGAGGTGAAAAACTGTTTTTT.

The chain uses TRBV6-5 and TRBJ1-5; 7 bases match TRBD1. CDR3 length equals 13 residues. Germline values: CDR1 MNHEY, CDR2 SVGAGI. V shed 10 bases and J 4 bases; nucleotides not matched to a gene: 7. The CDR3 DNA is TGTGCCACGCAAGACAGGGAAAATCAGCCCCAGCATTTT. Amino acids: CATQDRENQPQHF.

The gene calls are TRBV27 and TRBJ2-2; TRBD1 agrees at 8 bases. The CDR3 sequence is 14 residues long. The junction had 2 bases not matched to a gene; V was cut back by 7 bases and J by 1 base. The germline V gene has CDR1 MNHEY and CDR2 SMNVEV (reference sequence). DNA of the CDR3: TGTGCCAGCACTGGACAGGGGAACACCGGGGAGCTGTTTTTT. Amino acid sequence: CASTGQGNTGELFF.

The rearrangement uses TRBV2 and TRBJ2-3; 8 nucleotides match TRBD2. This CDR3 is 16 amino acids long. J was trimmed by 3 bases and V by 6 bases; bases with no gene match: 11. The germline V gene has CDR1 SNHLY and CDR2 FYNNEI. The CDR3: CASSRRGGPLTDTQYF. The CDR3 DNA sequence: TGTGCCAGCAGCCGCCGCGGGGGGCCTTTAACAGATACGCAGTATTTT.

The chain carries TRBV7-2 and TRBJ1-6; 9 bases are shared with TRBD1. Germline values: CDR1 SGHTA, CDR2 FQGNSA. The V and J ends lost 5 bases and 8 bases, in that order; junction bases with no gene match: 10. The CDR3 contains 16 residues. The DNA of the CDR3 is TGTGCCAGCAGCCTCACCTATCGGACAGGGGATTCACCCCTCCACTTT. It encodes CASSLTYRTGDSPLHF.

The chain carries TRBV5-6 and TRBJ1-5; D possibly corresponds to TRBD1 (5 bases). CDR1 and CDR2 (germline): SGHDT, YYEEEE. V was pared by 0 bases and J by 4 bases, with 23 bases between. The CDR3 runs to 19 residues. In nucleotides, the CDR3 is TGTGCCAGCAGCTTGGAGGACTGGAGGGGCACCCTTAAAAATCAGCCCCAGCATTTT. Translating it yields CASSLEDWRGTLKNQPQHF.

The chain links TRBV7-9 to TRBJ1-4, with D possibly being TRBD1 (6 bases). The CDR3 is 16 residues long. CDR1 and CDR2 from the germline V gene are SEHNR and FQNEAQ (reference sequence). Deletions cut 4 bases from V and 3 bases from J, with 15 bases between. The CDR3 here is CASSSDLTGANEKLFF. The CDR3 DNA reads TGTGCCAGCAGCTCCGACCTGACAGGAGCTAATGAAAAACTGTTTTTT.

The J gene is TRBJ1-1, the V gene TRBV6-5; D is uncertain. This CDR3 has 12 amino acids. V dropped 0 bases and J dropped 5 bases, with 4 bases sitting between them. Germline CDR1 is MNHEY and CDR2 is SVGAGI. Here the CDR3 reads CASSYSSTEAFF. DNA for the CDR3: TGTGCCAGCAGTTACTCGAGTACTGAAGCTTTCTTT.

This sequence joins TRBV29-1 and TRBJ2-7; 9 bases line up with TRBD1. The V gene's germline CDR1 is SQVTM and CDR2 ANQGSEA. After removal of 3 bases from V and 2 bases from J, the junction contained 5 bases not matched to a gene. The CDR3 is made up of 14 amino acids. In DNA, the CDR3 is TGCAGCGTTGAGCCCCGGGACAGGGCCTACGAGCAGTACTTC. This translates into CSVEPRDRAYEQYF.

This rearrangement joins TRBV9 to TRBJ1-1; weak D call: TRBD1 (5 bases). Trimming shortened V by 5 bases and J by 1 base, and 15 bases separated the two germline ends. The germline gives CDR1 SGDLS, CDR2 YYNGEE. The CDR3 is 15 residues long. The CDR3 DNA reads as TGTGCCAGCAGTCTTGACCCTGGACAGAACACTGAAGCTTTCTTT. Translation gives CASSLDPGQNTEAFF.

The CDR3 is CASSLETAPYTEAFF. Here the CDR3 DNA reads TGTGCCAGCAGCTTAGAAACAGCCCCCTATACTGAAGCTTTCTTT. V gene TRBV7-2 combines with J gene TRBJ1-1; D remains unclear. Trimming removed 1 base at V and 5 bases at J, with 14 bases between. The CDR3 totals 15 residues. Germline V lookup: CDR1 SGHTA, CDR2 FQGNSA. Using reference TRBV7-2 and TRBJ1-1 for the parts outside the CDR3, the full variable domain is GAGVSQSPSNKVTEKGKDVELRCDPISGHTALYWYRQSLGQGLEFLIYFQGNSAPDKSGLPSDRFSAERTGGSVSTLTIQRTQQEDSAVYLCASSLETAPYTEAFFGQGTRLTVV.